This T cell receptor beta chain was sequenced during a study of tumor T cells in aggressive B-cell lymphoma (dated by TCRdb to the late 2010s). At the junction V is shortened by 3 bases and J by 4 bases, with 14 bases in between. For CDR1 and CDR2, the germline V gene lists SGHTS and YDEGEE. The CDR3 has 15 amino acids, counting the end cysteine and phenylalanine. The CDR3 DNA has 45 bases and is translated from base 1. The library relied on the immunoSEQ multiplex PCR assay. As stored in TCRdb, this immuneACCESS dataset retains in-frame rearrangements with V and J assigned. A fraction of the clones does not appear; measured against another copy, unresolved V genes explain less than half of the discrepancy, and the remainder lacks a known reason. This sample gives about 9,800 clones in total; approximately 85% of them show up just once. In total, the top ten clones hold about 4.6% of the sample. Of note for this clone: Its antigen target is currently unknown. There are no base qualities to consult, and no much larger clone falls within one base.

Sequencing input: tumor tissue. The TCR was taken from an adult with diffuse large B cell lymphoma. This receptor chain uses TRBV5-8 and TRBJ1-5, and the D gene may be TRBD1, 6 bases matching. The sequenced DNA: TGTGCCAGCAGCTCTCCAGGGGCTTTAAATCAGCCCCAGCATTTT. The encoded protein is CASSSPGALNQPQHF.